This T cell receptor (beta chain) was identified in a study of identical twins. The germline V gene encodes CDR1 SGHAT and CDR2 FQNNGV. The length of the CDR3 is 14 residues. The V gene lost 6 bases and the J gene lost 4 bases, with 13 bases spanning the gap. Study-wide results and caveats: Zero-insertion analyses might be partly confounded by invariant T cells like MAIT and iNKT. Compared with unrelated sharing, twin-shared out-of-frame alpha sequences had more low-probability sequences.

This clonotype was observed a few times. Its antigen is still unknown. A universal primer site was added by template switching, and unique molecular identifiers were carried by the cDNA. TCRdb passed the 5' RACE reads through MiXCR, listing each CDR3 protein once. Among 500,000 to 550,000 distinct CDR3 sequences listed, 20% to 25% were seen once. The same sample was also used in a study of yellow fever vaccine responses in identical twins. That study reports: On the reported evidence, twins' vaccine T cell responses seemed partly convergent and partly personalized.

The J gene is TRBJ2-1, the V gene TRBV11-2; perhaps TRBD2 as D (5 bases). The clonotype was recovered from a young woman in good health. Sequenced sample: CD4+ T cells sorted from blood. DNA for the CDR3: TGTGCCAGCAGGGATAGCGAAGGGTACAATGAGCAGTTCTTC. Its translation: CASRDSEGYNEQFF.